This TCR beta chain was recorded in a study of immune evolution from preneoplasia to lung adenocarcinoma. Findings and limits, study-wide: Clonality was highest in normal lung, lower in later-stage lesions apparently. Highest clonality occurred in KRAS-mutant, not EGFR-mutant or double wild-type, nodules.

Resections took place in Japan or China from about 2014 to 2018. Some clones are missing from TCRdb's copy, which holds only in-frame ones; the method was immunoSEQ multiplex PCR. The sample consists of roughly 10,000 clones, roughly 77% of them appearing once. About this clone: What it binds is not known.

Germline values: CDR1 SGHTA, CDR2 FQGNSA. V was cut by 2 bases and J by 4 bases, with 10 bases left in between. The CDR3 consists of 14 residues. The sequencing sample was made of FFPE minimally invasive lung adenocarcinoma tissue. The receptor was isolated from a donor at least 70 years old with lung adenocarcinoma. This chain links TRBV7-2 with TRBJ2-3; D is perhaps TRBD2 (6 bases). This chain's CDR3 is CASSLSSGADTQYF. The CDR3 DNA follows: TGTGCCAGCAGCTTAAGCTCGGGGGCAGATACGCAGTATTTT.